The clone carrying this TCR beta chain occurred a few times. Its antigen is undetermined. Trimming cost V 3 bases and J 4 bases; bases outside gene matches: 9. CDR3 length equals 16 residues. Germline CDR1 is SGHNT and CDR2 is YYREEE (reference sequence). These data originate in a study of beta chain features in type 1 diabetes. Study observations and caveats: TCRB CDR3s were moderately but significantly shorter in Type 1 diabetes patients in all four CD4+ subsets.

Since all of the isolated RNA was reverse transcribed, expressed TCRB transcripts were what got sequenced. The table came from immunoSEQ multiplex PCR; TCRdb's copy has only in-frame clones and leaves some out. The sample has a few hundred thousand clones, around a tenth seen once. The receptor was derived from a man younger than 40 with type 1 diabetes. The V gene is TRBV5-4, the J gene TRBJ1-2; 10 positions agree with TRBD1. Sample: central memory CD4+ T cells from blood. The CDR3 sequence: CASSSRDRGNLYGYTF. CDR3 in DNA: TGTGCCAGCAGCTCCCGGGACAGGGGTAACCTCTATGGCTACACCTTC.